Listed below are T cell receptor beta chains from one sample, sequenced in a study of T cells in Graves' hyperthyroidism and ophthalmopathy. One entry per CDR3 protein, called by TCRdb with MiXCR from the multiplex PCR reads. Of more than 300,000 distinct CDR3 sequences in the sample, approximately 14% were seen once. Specimen: blood. The receptors derive from a young woman with Graves' hyperthyroidism. CDR3s include the opening cysteine and the closing phenylalanine or tryptophan. Fields, in order: J gene, V gene, CDR3 protein.

TRBJ2-1	TRBV7-2	CASSSQLVGEQFF
TRBJ1-2	TRBV6-1	CASGLAGTANYGYTF
TRBJ2-2	TRBV28	CASSNVPLEELFF
TRBJ2-7	TRBV5-1	CASSLQGTPGYEQYF
TRBJ2-1	TRBV11-3	CASSIAVGSYNEQFF
TRBJ2-1	TRBV20-1	CSAENDGTSYNEQFF
TRBJ2-1	TRBV12-3/TRBV12-4	CASSPTRASQFF
TRBJ2-3	TRBV12-3/TRBV12-4	CASSSRDTQYF
TRBJ1-2	TRBV20-1	CSASQEGGYTF
TRBJ1-2	TRBV6-2/TRBV6-3	CASRRNGPGQDSNYGYTF
TRBJ1-1	TRBV20-1	CSARGTGFEAFF
TRBJ2-1	TRBV6-1	CASSVGSGGYNEQFF
TRBJ2-7	TRBV5-1	CASSSSLPVNEQYF
TRBJ2-7	TRBV10-1	CASSESLDRVYEQYF
TRBJ1-2	TRBV9	CASSAGGMVGRYGYTF
TRBJ2-2	TRBV19	CASGINTGELFF
TRBJ1-2	TRBV11-2	CASSLGSGDGYTF
TRBJ2-2	TRBV28	CASIRAYTGELFF
TRBJ1-4	TRBV4-1	CASSPFQAATNEKLFF
TRBJ2-7	TRBV24-1	CATSDLKSLAALSYEQYF
TRBJ2-1	TRBV10-3	CAAGPNNEQFF
TRBJ1-1	TRBV10-3	CAISPREHMNTEAFF
TRBJ1-1	TRBV7-8	CASRHAGSTEAFF
TRBJ1-2	TRBV7-2	CASSLGYRTAPLMDGYTF
TRBJ2-3	TRBV29-1	CSTNPSAGGLTDTQYF
TRBJ2-7	TRBV4-1	CASSQGTRTDEQYF
TRBJ2-1	TRBV19	CASSSPLGTEQFF
TRBJ2-7	TRBV20-1	CSAFPTQGVVEQYF
TRBJ1-2	TRBV29-1	CSARFSRDRVSGGYTF
TRBJ2-2	TRBV15	CATSRDRGKGTGELFF
TRBJ2-7	TRBV7-8	CASSVYRVAHYEQYF
TRBJ2-3	TRBV11-2	CATDRDRGLTQYF
TRBJ1-3	TRBV2	CASSVLPEGSGNTIYF
TRBJ1-5	TRBV6-1	CASSSGGAGWNQPQHF
TRBJ1-1	TRBV19	CASSTTGGGSTEAFF
TRBJ2-5	TRBV30	CAWSGTSGNQETQYF
TRBJ2-6	TRBV7-3	CASSSVAAPFSGANVLTF